These T cell receptor beta chains were read from a single sample in a study of blood T cell repertoires in COVID-19. This table comes from immunoSEQ multiplex PCR, and its TCRdb copy is limited to in-frame clones, with some not included. Here the sample spans around 100,000 clones, 75% to 90% being singletons. Sequencing used peripheral blood. These receptor sequences come from a human donor in a cohort sampled during active COVID-19. The CDR3 runs from the conserved cysteine through the conserved F or W. D genes are given only for firm matches. Not all rows give a size; the values are once, few, many and, for expanded clones, a class.

j_gene	d_gene	v_gene	abundance	CDR3nt	CDR3aa
TRBJ1-2	TRBD1	TRBV10-1	few	TGCGCCAGCAGTGGTGACAGGGGCTCTTATGGCTACACCTTC	CASSGDRGSYGYTF
TRBJ1-4	TRBD1	TRBV5-5	.	TGTGCCAGCAGCTTAGGGGGACAGGGGGGCGAAAAACTGTTTTTT	CASSLGGQGGEKLFF
TRBJ1-1	TRBD1	TRBV5-1	.	TGCGCCAGCAGCTTGGCAGGACAGGGGGCGGGGACTGAAGCTTTCTTT	CASSLAGQGAGTEAFF
TRBJ1-1	.	TRBV7-3	.	TGTGCCACCTCGCAGGGCCAAAGAGATACTGAAGCTTTCTTT	CATSQGQRDTEAFF
TRBJ1-6	TRBD1	TRBV4-1	few	TGCGCCAGCAGCCAGACAGGGGTTAGGTCACCCCTCCACTTT	CASSQTGVRSPLHF
TRBJ1-4	TRBD1	TRBV9	.	TGTGCCAGCAGCGCAGGGGGCGGTAATGAAAAACTGTTTTTT	CASSAGGGNEKLFF
TRBJ2-1	.	TRBV30	.	TGTGCCTGGGGGGCGAGCGGAGGATACAATGAGCAGTTCTTC	CAWGASGGYNEQFF
TRBJ1-2	.	TRBV2	many	TGTGCCAGCAGTTCATTTGGGTCAGGGAATAACTATGGCTACACCTTC	CASSSFGSGNNYGYTF
TRBJ1-5	TRBD1	TRBV19	.	TGTGCCAGCCACGACAGGGGAGGTCAGCCCCAGCATTTT	CASHDRGGQPQHF
TRBJ1-1	.	TRBV7-2	.	TGTGCCAGCAGCTTATATTCTCTGAACACTGAAGCTTTCTTT	CASSLYSLNTEAFF
TRBJ1-2	.	TRBV7-2	once	TGTGCCAGCAGCCCGAGTCGCGGGGGGGGCTATGGCTACACCTTC	CASSPSRGGGYGYTF
TRBJ1-1	.	TRBV3-1/TRBV3-2	.	TGTGCCAGCAGCCAGTTCCAGGGGAACACTGAAGCTTTCTTT	CASSQFQGNTEAFF
TRBJ2-2	.	TRBV9	.	TGTGCCAGCAGCTCCTCGGGGAACACCGGGGAGCTGTTTTTT	CASSSSGNTGELFF
TRBJ1-4	TRBD1	TRBV7-9	few	TGTGCCAGCAGCACCGGGACAGGGGACGAAAAACTGTTTTTT	CASSTGTGDEKLFF
TRBJ2-2	.	TRBV6-5	.	TGTGCCAGCAGGACATTCGGGACGAACACCGGGGAGCTGTTTTTT	CASRTFGTNTGELFF
TRBJ2-1	TRBD1	TRBV6-4	.	TGTGCCAGCAGTGCCCTTCCGGTGACAGGGGACAATGAGCAGTTCTTC	CASSALPVTGDNEQFF
TRBJ1-1	.	TRBV5-1	.	TGCGCCAGCAGCTTGCTTGGCATATTGAACACTGAAGCTTTCTTT	CASSLLGILNTEAFF
TRBJ2-7	TRBD1	TRBV6-5	.	TGTGCCAGTAGTCTACACAGGGGGCTGGGGGAGCAGTACTTC	CASSLHRGLGEQYF
TRBJ2-5	TRBD2	TRBV5-8	.	TGTGCCAGCAGCCCGGGGGGGAATCCAGAGACCCAGTACTTC	CASSPGGNPETQYF
TRBJ1-5	.	TRBV19	.	TGTGCCAGTAAGGGAGGGCAGGTGGGAAATCAGCCCCAGCATTTT	CASKGGQVGNQPQHF
TRBJ1-2	.	TRBV9	.	TGTGCCAGCAGCGCATCCGGGACACCCGGCTACACCTTC	CASSASGTPGYTF
TRBJ2-5	.	TRBV24-1	.	TGTGCCACCAGTGATTTACTAGCTAGGTACCAAGAGACCCAGTACTTC	CATSDLLARYQETQYF